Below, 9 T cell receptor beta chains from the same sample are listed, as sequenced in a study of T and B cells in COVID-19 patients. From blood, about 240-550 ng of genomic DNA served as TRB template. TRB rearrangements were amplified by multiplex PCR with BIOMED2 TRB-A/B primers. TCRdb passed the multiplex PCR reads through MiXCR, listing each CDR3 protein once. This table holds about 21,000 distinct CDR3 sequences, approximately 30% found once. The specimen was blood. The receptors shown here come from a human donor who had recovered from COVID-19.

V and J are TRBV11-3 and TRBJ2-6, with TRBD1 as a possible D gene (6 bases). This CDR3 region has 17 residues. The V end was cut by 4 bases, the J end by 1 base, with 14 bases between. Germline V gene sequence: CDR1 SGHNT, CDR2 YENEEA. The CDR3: CASSSGSGQSGANVLTF. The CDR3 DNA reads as TGTGCCAGCAGCTCGGGAAGCGGACAGTCTGGGGCCAACGTCCTGACTTTC.

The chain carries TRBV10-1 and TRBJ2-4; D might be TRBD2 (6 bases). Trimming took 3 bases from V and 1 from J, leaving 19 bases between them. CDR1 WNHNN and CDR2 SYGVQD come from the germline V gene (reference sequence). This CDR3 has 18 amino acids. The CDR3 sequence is CASSDLPGGAGAKNIQYF. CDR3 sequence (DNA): TGCGCCAGCAGTGACCTGCCCGGCGGGGCAGGGGCCAAAAACATTCAGTACTTC.

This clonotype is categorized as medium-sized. The CDR3, as DNA: TGTGCCAGCAGAGCAGGACTAGTTCGCCACAATGAGCAGTTCTTC. Protein sequence: CASRAGLVRHNEQFF. The chain combines TRBV27 with TRBJ2-1; 7 bases agree with TRBD2. With 6 bases clipped from V and 5 bases from J, the junction kept 10 bases outside the gene matches. The CDR3 length is 15 residues. CDR1 and CDR2 (germline): MNHEY, SMNVEV (reference sequence).

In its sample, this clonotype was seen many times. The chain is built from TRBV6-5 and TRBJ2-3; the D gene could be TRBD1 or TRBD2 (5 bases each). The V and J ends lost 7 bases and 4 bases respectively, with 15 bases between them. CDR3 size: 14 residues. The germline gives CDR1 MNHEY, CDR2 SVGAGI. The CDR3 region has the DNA TGTGCCAGCACCCGCGGGTTGGGGGCAGATACGCAGTATTTT. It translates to CASTRGLGADTQYF.

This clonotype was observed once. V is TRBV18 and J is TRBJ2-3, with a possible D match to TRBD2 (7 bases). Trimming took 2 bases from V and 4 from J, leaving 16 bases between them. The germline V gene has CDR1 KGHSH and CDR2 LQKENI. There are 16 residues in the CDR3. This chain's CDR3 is CASSPGPGGAPDTQYF. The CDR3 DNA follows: TGTGCCAGCTCACCAGGGCCTGGGGGGGCCCCAGATACGCAGTATTTT.

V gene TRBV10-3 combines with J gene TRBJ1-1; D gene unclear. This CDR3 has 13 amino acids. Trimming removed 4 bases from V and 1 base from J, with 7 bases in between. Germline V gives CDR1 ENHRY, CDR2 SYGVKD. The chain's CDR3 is CAISGVGNTEAFF. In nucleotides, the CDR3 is TGTGCCATCAGTGGTGTGGGGAACACTGAAGCTTTCTTT.

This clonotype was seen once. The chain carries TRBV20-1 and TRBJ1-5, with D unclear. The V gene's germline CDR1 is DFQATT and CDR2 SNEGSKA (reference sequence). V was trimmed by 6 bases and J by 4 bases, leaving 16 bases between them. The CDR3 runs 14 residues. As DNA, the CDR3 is TGCAGTGCGCAGAAGGGAGGAGGGAATCAGCCCCAGCATTTT. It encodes CSAQKGGGNQPQHF.

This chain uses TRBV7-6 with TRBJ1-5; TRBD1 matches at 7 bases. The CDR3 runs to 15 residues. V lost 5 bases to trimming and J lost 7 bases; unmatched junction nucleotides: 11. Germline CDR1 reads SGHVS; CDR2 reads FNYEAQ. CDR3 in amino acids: CASSPGRDRTQPQHF. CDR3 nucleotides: TGTGCCAGCAGCCCGGGCCGGGACAGAACACAGCCCCAGCATTTT.

Here the CDR3 reads CASSPGEPASGNTIYF. Here the CDR3 DNA reads TGTGCCAGCAGCCCCGGGGAACCTGCCTCTGGAAACACCATATATTTT. The rearrangement links TRBV27 to TRBJ1-3; D remains ambiguous. Per germline, CDR1 MNHEY and CDR2 SMNVEV (reference sequence). The V and J ends lost 6 bases and 0 bases respectively, with 15 bases between them. The CDR3 is 16 amino acids.